A selection of T cell receptor beta chains follows, all from one sample in a study of blood T cell repertoires in COVID-19. TCRdb keeps only in-frame clones here, not all; method: immunoSEQ multiplex PCR. The sample lists fewer than 400,000 clones; 80% to 90% were seen once. Sequenced sample: PBMCs or T cells enriched from blood (not recorded which). These receptors all come from a man aged 25-45 years who had recovered from COVID-19. Each CDR3 is given with its conserved first and last residue. D genes are given only for firm matches. The listing skips clone size in some rows; elsewhere it reads once, few, many or a size class.

v_call	d_call	clone_size	j_call	cdr3_aa	cdr3_nt
TRBV3-1/TRBV3-2	TRBD1	once	TRBJ2-7	CASSHFTTGTYEQYF	TGTGCCAGCAGCCACTTCACGACAGGGACCTACGAGCAGTACTTC
TRBV12-5	TRBD1	.	TRBJ2-1	CASGTQGLGEQFF	TGTGCTAGTGGGACACAGGGGCTAGGTGAGCAGTTCTTC
TRBV5-1	.	.	TRBJ2-7	CASSWTASYEQYF	TGCGCCAGCAGCTGGACAGCCTCCTACGAGCAGTACTTC
TRBV30	TRBD1	.	TRBJ2-2	CAWRGTGVRELFF	TGTGCCTGGAGAGGGACAGGGGTTCGGGAGCTGTTTTTT
TRBV19	.	.	TRBJ1-6	CASSIVILNSPLHF	TGTGCCAGTAGTATAGTAATACTCAATTCACCCCTCCACTTT
TRBV2	.	.	TRBJ2-1	CASSWEWYEQFF	TGTGCCAGCAGTTGGGAGTGGTATGAGCAGTTCTTC
TRBV13	.	.	TRBJ2-1	CASSLGPGVLSNEQFF	TGTGCCAGCAGCCTAGGCCCGGGGGTTCTGAGCAATGAGCAGTTCTTC
TRBV3-1/TRBV3-2	TRBD2	.	TRBJ2-7	CASSALWGGTNEQYF	TGTGCCAGCAGCGCCCTATGGGGGGGTACTAACGAGCAGTACTTC
TRBV6-1	.	.	TRBJ1-3	CASSEAALDTIYF	TGTGCCAGCAGTGAAGCGGCCCTGGACACCATATATTTT
TRBV7-9	TRBD1	.	TRBJ1-2	CASSFRKGTGIFRGYTF	TGTGCCAGCAGCTTCCGGAAGGGGACAGGCATCTTTCGCGGCTACACCTTC
TRBV5-1	.	.	TRBJ2-3	CASSSRPGQAGDTQYF	TGCGCCAGCAGCTCCCGACCCGGACAGGCGGGGGATACGCAGTATTTT
TRBV24-1	.	.	TRBJ1-2	CATSDSTRGSYGYTF	TGTGCCACCAGTGATTCCACCAGAGGCAGCTATGGCTACACCTTC
TRBV5-6	.	.	TRBJ2-2	CASSWGVVGELFF	TGTGCCAGCAGCTGGGGGGTTGTCGGGGAGCTGTTTTTT
TRBV3-1/TRBV3-2	TRBD1	.	TRBJ1-1	CASSSGQTNTEAFF	TGTGCCAGCAGCTCGGGACAGACAAACACTGAAGCTTTCTTT
TRBV2	TRBD1	.	TRBJ1-1	CASSLPTGVGTEAFF	TGTGCCAGCAGTCTACCGACAGGGGTTGGGACTGAAGCTTTCTTT
TRBV10-3	TRBD1	.	TRBJ2-1	CAISRDSTNEQFF	TGTGCCATCAGCCGGGACAGTACTAATGAGCAGTTCTTC
TRBV7-9	.	.	TRBJ1-6	CASSLVGTWGGNSPLHF	TGTGCCAGCAGCTTAGTTGGGACCTGGGGGGGAAATTCACCCCTCCACTTT
TRBV5-4	.	.	TRBJ2-7	CASSLTGRRDEQYF	TGTGCCAGCAGCTTAACAGGGCGCCGCGACGAGCAGTACTTC
TRBV11-2	TRBD2	.	TRBJ2-7	CASSEGLAGAYEQYF	TGTGCCAGCAGCGAAGGACTAGCGGGGGCCTACGAGCAGTACTTC
TRBV3-1/TRBV3-2	TRBD1	many	TRBJ1-2	CASSQEDRGSGYTF	TGTGCCAGCAGCCAAGAGGACAGGGGGAGCGGCTACACCTTC
TRBV10-3	.	.	TRBJ1-2	CAISSKTGDYGYTF	TGTGCCATCAGTTCGAAGACAGGAGACTATGGCTACACCTTC
TRBV27	TRBD2	.	TRBJ2-7	CASSLELAGVEQYF	TGTGCCAGCAGTTTAGAACTAGCGGGGGTCGAGCAGTACTTC
TRBV7-6	.	.	TRBJ1-1	CASSLDYGFTEAFF	TGTGCCAGCAGCTTAGACTACGGATTCACTGAAGCTTTCTTT
TRBV30	.	.	TRBJ2-1	CAWSVQGSYNEQFF	TGTGCCTGGAGTGTGCAGGGGTCCTACAATGAGCAGTTCTTC
TRBV5-1	.	.	TRBJ1-1	CASSQSTGNTEAFF	TGCGCCAGCAGCCAATCAACAGGGAACACTGAAGCTTTCTTT
TRBV27	TRBD1	.	TRBJ2-1	CASSSGQGANEQFF	TGTGCCAGCAGTTCGGGACAGGGGGCCAATGAGCAGTTCTTC
TRBV6-5	.	.	TRBJ1-5	CASSYSAAAGQPQHF	TGTGCCAGCAGTTACTCGGCGGCCGCGGGGCAGCCCCAGCATTTT
TRBV15	.	.	TRBJ2-3	CATSRTGGTHTEADTQYF	TGTGCCACCAGCAGGACCGGAGGGACCCACACAGAGGCAGATACGCAGTATTTT
TRBV11-2	.	.	TRBJ1-6	CASSLPGHNSPLHF	TGTGCCAGCAGCTTACCAGGGCATAATTCACCCCTCCACTTT
TRBV2	.	.	TRBJ1-1	CASSEYMAFF	TGTGCCAGCAGTGAATACATGGCTTTCTTT
TRBV6-5	TRBD1	.	TRBJ1-1	CASGTGVMNTEAFF	TGTGCCAGTGGGACAGGTGTCATGAACACTGAAGCTTTCTTT
TRBV5-1	.	few	TRBJ1-2	CASSLEQSLNYGYTF	TGCGCCAGCAGCTTGGAACAGTCCCTTAACTATGGCTACACCTTC
TRBV2	TRBD1	.	TRBJ2-7	CASGGQGGSYEQYF	TGTGCCAGCGGGGGACAGGGGGGATCCTACGAGCAGTACTTC